This TCR beta chain derives from a study of shared clonotypes between healthy human individuals (dated by TCRdb to the early 2020s). With respect to the entire study: The cohort comprised two women and a few men aged 18 to 49 years. Per donor, three plates each were used for CD4 naive and CD4 memory, two for CD8 naive, and one for CD8 memory. To estimate repertoire size and how much clonotypes are shared between individuals, the study performed deep sequencing of blood TCR repertoires from roughly five healthy adults. To increase sequencing depth and limit assay-specific biases, TCR repertoire library preparation and sequencing were carried out by different laboratories using diverse techniques. Between about 0.85 and 10 billion PBMCs per donor were obtained by leukapheresis.

The CDR3, from cysteine to phenylalanine, totals 18 residues. The entry retains the CDR3 DNA only, 54 bases that are in frame from base 1. The germline V end is reduced by 3 bases and the J end by 1 base; junction bases left unmatched: 14. CDR1 SGHRS and CDR2 YFSETQ were looked up in the germline V gene. A note on this clone: Its target antigen remains unknown. Base qualities are not at hand, and no much larger clone is one base apart.

The paper's findings and limits, for the study overall: Naive subsets generally had larger estimated clonotype richness than memory subsets did. Based on pairwise subsampling, the degree of clonotype sharing among donors was expected to be affected by sequencing depth. Roughly 5% of naive CD4, more than 3% of naive CD8, around 2.3% of memory CD4, and 0.4% of memory CD8 clonotypes were shared across several donors. Compared with non-shared clonotypes, the clonotypes found in all four sorted-subset donors had higher generation probabilities. Even with the large sequencing depth, rarefaction of the sorted-subset datasets indicated that sequencing was incomplete. Because the study included a small number of donors, the genetic and exposure-history diversity represented was limited. Sampling was limited to blood, and TCR repertoires in tissue likely differ from TCR repertoires in blood.

Donors were healthy HIV-negative adults with no recently reported acute infections or vaccinations. Every donor was a Caucasian adult residing in Nashville, Tennessee, USA. Magnetic negative selection was used to enrich CD4+ T cells, after which naive cells were positively selected on CD45RA and the negative fraction became the memory subset. Blood was collected by leukapheresis, and PBMCs were isolated by Ficoll-Histopaque density gradient centrifugation and then cryopreserved in liquid nitrogen vapor phase. Analytical flow cytometry was used to check the purity and quantity of every magnetically sorted T cell population. Genomic DNA was isolated from each sorted fraction and quantified by UV absorbance on a Nanodrop 2000c. TCR CDR3 regions were amplified from genomic DNA by multiplex PCR using the deep immunoSEQ assay. Genomic DNA extracted from each cell subset was distributed evenly over all wells of several immunoSEQ 96-well plates, and each plate served as one replicate. For sorted subsets, approximately 190 ng of genomic DNA, equivalent to 30,000 or so T cell genomes, went into each replicate PCR. Purified libraries were quantified with a Qubit 3.0 fluorometer, sized on a Bioanalyzer 2100, and re-quantified with the KAPA Library Quantification kit. Every immunoSEQ 96-well plate was sequenced on a dedicated single-read 150-cycle Illumina NextSeq 550 flow cell. In the paper's pipeline: Because the immunoSEQ output held only junctional sequences and lacked quality scores, the filtering could not match the filtering applied to full-length reads. Sequences were annotated with PyIR, a Python wrapper for IgBLAST v1.9, using IMGT germline references to assign V/J genes and CDR3. Any read was removed if the V/J assignment was weak (E-value above 1e-6), the CDR3 was missing, or the read contained stop codons, out-of-frame junctions, or ambiguous translated residues. A V3J clonotype was defined by an identical inferred V gene, J gene, and CDR3 amino acid sequence. The percentage overlap between two repertoires was calculated by dividing the number of shared unique clonotypes by the size of the smaller repertoire. Repertoire richness was assessed with RTK rarefaction, the Chao1 estimator, and Recon v2.1 estimates of unobserved clonotypes. For all TCRbeta clonotypes obtained by the gDNA method from four donors, generation probabilities were computed with OLGA. Held by TCRdb, this immuneACCESS table contains in-frame sequences only and omits some clones. Under half of the omission traces to an unresolved V gene where checked; the cause of the rest is unknown. V and J calls and clone size are copied from that table; D and trimming were computed from the DNA. The sample table shows about 1.1 million clones, and more than 75% are seen once. Under 0.8% of the sample is in the top ten clones.

Sequencing was carried out using memory CD4+ T cells from PBMCs. The cell subset or site tag for this specimen amounts to: CD45RA-negative fraction. The clonotype was recovered from a young man in good health. Some clones in this sample may be carry-over from other donors' samples. The sequence links TRBV5-1 to TRBJ2-3; 7 central nucleotides agree with TRBD2. The CDR3 is CASSYTLPVAGGTDTQYF. The DNA sequence follows: TGCGCCAGCAGCTACACTCTCCCTGTAGCGGGCGGCACAGATACGCAGTATTTT.